The source of this TCR beta chain is a study of blood T cell repertoires in COVID-19. On the study more broadly: Sites across the United States, Italy and Spain contributed samples from acute and convalescent COVID-19.

The CDR3 is 14 amino acids. Trimming pared 0 bases from V and 1 base from J, leaving 7 bases between. From germline, CDR1 is MGHRA and CDR2 YSYEKL. Data came from immunoSEQ multiplex PCR; TCRdb stores just in-frame clones and leaves some out. The table has a few hundred thousand clones, nearly 90% seen once. Adults between about 18 and 89 years of age took part from under 25 US areas. The sequenced material came from PBMCs or T cells enriched from blood (not recorded which). This chain links TRBV4-1 with TRBJ2-7; D remains ambiguous. This sequence originates from a young woman with acute COVID-19. CDR3 region: CASSQDWSSYEQYF. The CDR3 nucleotides read TGCGCCAGCAGCCAAGACTGGAGTTCCTACGAGCAGTACTTC.